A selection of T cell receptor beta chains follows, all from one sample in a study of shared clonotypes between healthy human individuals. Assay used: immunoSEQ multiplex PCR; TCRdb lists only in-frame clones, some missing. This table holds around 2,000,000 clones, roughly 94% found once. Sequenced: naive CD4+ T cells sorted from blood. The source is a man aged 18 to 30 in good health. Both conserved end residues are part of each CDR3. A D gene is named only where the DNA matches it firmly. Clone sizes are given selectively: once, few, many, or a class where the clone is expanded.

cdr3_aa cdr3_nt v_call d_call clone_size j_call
CASSGSYEQYF TGTGCCAGCAGTGGGAGCTACGAGCAGTACTTC TRBV28 NA NA TRBJ2-7
CASSIGATYEQYF TGTGCCAGTAGTATCGGGGCGACCTACGAGCAGTACTTC TRBV19 NA once TRBJ2-7
CASSPRPPRDNVSYEQYF TGTGCCAGCAGCCCAAGACCCCCCCGGGACAACGTCTCCTACGAGCAGTACTTC TRBV11-2 NA NA TRBJ2-7
CAIRGGFDSYNEQFF TGTGCCATCAGAGGGGGGTTCGACTCCTACAATGAGCAGTTCTTC TRBV10-3 NA NA TRBJ2-1
CASSRKAKRGASYEQYF TGTGCCAGCAGCCGGAAAGCTAAGCGGGGGGCCTCCTACGAGCAGTACTTC TRBV9 TRBD2 NA TRBJ2-7
CASRNGMNTEAFF TGTGCCAGCAGGAACGGAATGAACACTGAAGCTTTCTTT TRBV6-5 NA NA TRBJ1-1
CAWSDFGETQYF TGTGCCTGGAGCGACTTCGGGGAGACCCAGTACTTC TRBV30 NA NA TRBJ2-5
CASSPGQSSYGYTF TGTGCCAGCTCACCAGGACAGTCTAGCTATGGCTACACCTTC TRBV18 NA NA TRBJ1-2
CASSQPGQGKPQHF TGCGCCAGCAGCCAACCGGGACAGGGCAAGCCCCAGCATTTT TRBV4-1 TRBD1 NA TRBJ1-5
CASSLVGNSYNSPLHF TGTGCCAGCAGTTTAGTAGGGAACTCCTATAATTCACCCCTCCACTTT TRBV27 NA NA TRBJ1-6
CASSAPPGPYNEQFF TGTGCCAGCAGCGCCCCCCCGGGCCCGTACAATGAGCAGTTCTTC TRBV2 NA NA TRBJ2-1
CASSTQFVSYNSPLHF TGTGCCAGTAGCACGCAATTTGTCTCCTATAATTCACCCCTCCACTTT TRBV19 NA once TRBJ1-6
CASSPQGWPYNSPLHF TGTGCCAGCAGTCCACAGGGGTGGCCCTATAATTCACCCCTCCACTTT TRBV6-6 TRBD1 NA TRBJ1-6
CASSQDTLAGGKNTGELFF TGCGCCAGCAGCCAAGATACCCTAGCGGGAGGGAAGAACACCGGGGAGCTGTTTTTT TRBV4-3 TRBD2 NA TRBJ2-2
CATKEAGGSPRSYNEQFF TGTGCCACCAAAGAAGCGGGAGGTTCACCCCGCTCCTACAATGAGCAGTTCTTC TRBV25-1 TRBD2 NA TRBJ2-1
CASRVASGNGYTF TGTGCCAGCAGGGTAGCGTCGGGGAACGGCTACACCTTC TRBV11-1 NA NA TRBJ1-2
CASSISFYSNQPQHF TGTGCCAGCAGCATAAGCTTTTATAGCAATCAGCCCCAGCATTTT TRBV6-5 NA NA TRBJ1-5
CASSYSPAQGTEAFF TGTGCCAGCAGTTACTCGCCAGCCCAGGGCACTGAAGCTTTCTTT TRBV6-5 NA NA TRBJ1-1
CASSLAGQGKYGYTF TGTGCCAGCAGCTTGGCAGGACAGGGGAAGTATGGCTACACCTTC TRBV5-4 TRBD1 NA TRBJ1-2
CASSYGTFGELFF TGTGCCAGCAGTTACGGGACGTTCGGGGAGCTGTTTTTT TRBV6-5 NA NA TRBJ2-2
CASSLRSFRGNQPQHF TGTGCCAGCAGTTTACGGAGTTTTCGGGGCAATCAGCCCCAGCATTTT TRBV28 NA NA TRBJ1-5
CASSFPRSYNEQFF TGTGCCAGCAGCTTCCCTCGTTCCTACAATGAGCAGTTCTTC TRBV7-2 NA NA TRBJ2-1
CASSLRPGSGGEETQYF TGTGCCAGCAGCTTACGCCCGGGGAGCGGGGGGGAAGAGACCCAGTACTTC TRBV11-2 TRBD2 NA TRBJ2-5
CASSYGRAYNEQFF TGTGCCAGCAGTTACGGGAGAGCCTACAATGAGCAGTTCTTC TRBV6-5 NA NA TRBJ2-1
CAWSGGQGLSLHF TGTGCCTGGAGTGGAGGACAGGGTCTGTCCCTCCACTTT TRBV30 TRBD1 NA TRBJ1-6
CASSRAAGDSYEQYF TGTGCCAGCAGCCGGGCGGCGGGGGACTCCTACGAGCAGTACTTC TRBV7-2 TRBD2 NA TRBJ2-7
CASSRWTGNTEAFF TGTGCCAGCAGCCGGTGGACGGGCAACACTGAAGCTTTCTTT TRBV28 NA once TRBJ1-1
CASTESGTGVTEAFF TGCGCCAGCACCGAAAGTGGGACAGGGGTGACTGAAGCTTTCTTT TRBV5-1 TRBD1 NA TRBJ1-1
CASSLRGADTQYF TGTGCCAGCAGCTTACGGGGGGCAGATACGCAGTATTTT TRBV7-2 TRBD2 NA TRBJ2-3
CATTPSGGIYNEQFF TGTGCCACCACTCCGAGCGGGGGTATCTACAATGAGCAGTTCTTC TRBV6-1 TRBD2 once TRBJ2-1
CASSTDRGLAETQYF TGTGCCAGCAGTACCGACAGGGGACTAGCGGAGACCCAGTACTTC TRBV28 TRBD2 NA TRBJ2-5
CASSRQGNTGELFF TGTGCCAGCAGTAGACAGGGTAACACCGGGGAGCTGTTTTTT TRBV28 TRBD1 NA TRBJ2-2
CATPRLDSLSYEQYF TGTGCCACCCCCCGGCTGGACAGCCTGTCCTACGAGCAGTACTTC TRBV7-2 NA NA TRBJ2-7
CASSYRRTGDNTEAFF TGTGCCAGCAGTTACCGACGGACAGGGGATAACACTGAAGCTTTCTTT TRBV6-5 TRBD1 NA TRBJ1-1
CASSVAQDNEQFF TGTGCCAGCAGCGTAGCCCAGGACAATGAGCAGTTCTTC TRBV9 NA NA TRBJ2-1
CASSYTRQTSGNTIYF TGTGCCAGCAGTTACACAAGACAGACCTCTGGAAACACCATATATTTT TRBV6-5 NA NA TRBJ1-3
CASSPHVGTSGETQYF TGTGCCAGCAGCCCCCATGTAGGCACCTCTGGAGAGACCCAGTACTTC TRBV11-2 NA NA TRBJ2-5
CASSVKGGRFDEQFF TGTGCCAGCAGTGTCAAAGGGGGGAGGTTCGATGAGCAGTTCTTC TRBV6-1 NA NA TRBJ2-1
CASSPTALSGNTIYF TGTGCCAGCTCACCAACCGCGCTCTCTGGAAACACCATATATTTT TRBV18 NA NA TRBJ1-3
CASSLLGTGYGYTF TGTGCCAGCAGTTTACTAGGGACAGGCTATGGCTACACCTTC TRBV28 TRBD1 NA TRBJ1-2
CASSYRQGNTEAFF TGTGCCAGCAGTTACCGGCAGGGGAACACTGAAGCTTTCTTT TRBV6-5 NA NA TRBJ1-1
CASSLTETQYF TGTGCCAGCAGCTTAACGGAGACCCAGTACTTC TRBV7-9 NA few TRBJ2-5
CAISESRQEAYNEQFF TGTGCCATCAGTGAGTCGAGGCAGGAGGCCTACAATGAGCAGTTCTTC TRBV10-3 NA NA TRBJ2-1
CASSFAEGSNQPQHF TGTGCCAGCAGCTTTGCGGAGGGTAGCAATCAGCCCCAGCATTTT TRBV7-9 NA NA TRBJ1-5
CASSPRDRTYEQYF TGTGCCAGTAGTCCCCGGGACCGAACCTACGAGCAGTACTTC TRBV19 NA once TRBJ2-7
CASGLSPAGHRATNEKLFF TGTGCTAGTGGTTTGAGTCCCGCGGGACACCGTGCAACTAATGAAAAACTGTTTTTT TRBV12-5 NA NA TRBJ1-4
CASSLGSRGLGNTIYF TGTGCCAGCAGCTTAGGTAGCAGGGGGCTTGGAAACACCATATATTTT TRBV11-2 TRBD1 NA TRBJ1-3
CASMREPELYGYTF TGCGCCAGCATGCGGGAGCCAGAGCTCTATGGCTACACCTTC TRBV5-1 NA NA TRBJ1-2
CASSLRGYGYTF TGTGCCAGCAGTTTACGGGGGTATGGCTACACCTTC TRBV28 NA once TRBJ1-2
CASKNTYGYTF TGTGCCAGCAAGAATACATATGGCTACACCTTC TRBV6-5 NA NA TRBJ1-2
CASSQGLYGYGYTF TGTGCCAGCAGCCAGGGCCTTTACGGCTATGGCTACACCTTC TRBV5-4 NA NA TRBJ1-2
CASSLDGNQETQYF TGTGCCAGCAGCTTAGATGGAAATCAAGAGACCCAGTACTTC TRBV7-2 NA NA TRBJ2-5
CASSPGLAGGRQTGELFF TGTGCCAGCAGCCCCGGACTAGCGGGGGGGCGGCAGACCGGGGAGCTGTTTTTT TRBV11-2 TRBD2 once TRBJ2-2
CASSYHPTSSGGPRDTQYF TGTGCCAGCAGCTACCACCCGACTAGCTCGGGAGGGCCGAGAGATACGCAGTATTTT TRBV7-8 TRBD2 once TRBJ2-3
CASSPPNVLDTQYF TGTGCCAGCTCACCACCTAACGTGCTGGATACGCAGTATTTT TRBV18 NA NA TRBJ2-3